This is a list of T cell receptor beta chains from one sample in a study of cytomegalovirus exposure and HLA in healthy donors. The assay was immunoSEQ multiplex PCR, and TCRdb's table has in-frame clones only and misses some. The table shows roughly 70,000 clones, with 80% to 90% occurring only once. Sequencing was performed on PBMCs. The receptors shown here come from a woman under 40 in good health and CMV-seropositive. The CDR3 runs from the conserved cysteine through the conserved F or W. The D gene is left open where the match is weak. A clone size is listed for some rows: how often the clone was seen (once, few, many), or a class if it is expanded.

clone_size: -; j_call: TRBJ2-1; v_call: TRBV7-8; d_call: -; cdr3_aa: CASSLSSYNEQFF; cdr3_nt: TGTGCCAGCAGCCTATCCTCCTACAATGAGCAGTTCTTC
clone_size: once; j_call: TRBJ2-3; v_call: TRBV12-5; d_call: TRBD2; cdr3_aa: CASGLVPGLAGVSTDTQYF; cdr3_nt: TGTGCTAGTGGTTTGGTACCGGGACTAGCGGGGGTTAGCACAGATACGCAGTATTTT
clone_size: -; j_call: TRBJ2-7; v_call: TRBV19; d_call: TRBD1; cdr3_aa: CASSIAGGPTSYEQYF; cdr3_nt: TGTGCCAGTAGTATCGCAGGGGGCCCTACCTCCTACGAGCAGTACTTC
clone_size: -; j_call: TRBJ2-1; v_call: TRBV9; d_call: TRBD2; cdr3_aa: CASSVGGRGYEQFF; cdr3_nt: TGTGCCAGCAGCGTAGGCGGGAGGGGGTATGAGCAGTTCTTC
clone_size: -; j_call: TRBJ2-1; v_call: TRBV4-1; d_call: TRBD1; cdr3_aa: CASSPPSDRAIEQFF; cdr3_nt: TGCGCCAGCAGCCCTCCGTCGGACAGGGCAATTGAGCAGTTCTTC
clone_size: once; j_call: TRBJ2-5; v_call: TRBV2; d_call: -; cdr3_aa: CASKQVQETQYF; cdr3_nt: TGTGCCAGCAAGCAGGTACAAGAGACCCAGTACTTC
clone_size: -; j_call: TRBJ2-6; v_call: TRBV28; d_call: TRBD1; cdr3_aa: CASRTGGTGANVLTF; cdr3_nt: TGTGCCAGCAGAACAGGGGGCACTGGGGCCAACGTCCTGACTTTC
clone_size: -; j_call: TRBJ2-7; v_call: TRBV15; d_call: -; cdr3_aa: CATSRDGTGDYEQYF; cdr3_nt: TGTGCCACCAGCAGAGACGGGACGGGGGACTACGAGCAGTACTTC
clone_size: -; j_call: TRBJ1-3; v_call: TRBV5-8; d_call: -; cdr3_aa: CASSLAFGDLALNSGNTIYF; cdr3_nt: TGTGCCAGCAGCTTGGCCTTCGGGGATTTGGCCCTTAACTCTGGAAACACCATATATTTT
clone_size: -; j_call: TRBJ2-7; v_call: TRBV6-5; d_call: -; cdr3_aa: CASSYGETTWYEQYF; cdr3_nt: TGTGCCAGCAGTTACGGGGAGACTACCTGGTACGAGCAGTACTTC
clone_size: -; j_call: TRBJ2-7; v_call: TRBV28; d_call: TRBD2; cdr3_aa: CASSRLAGAYAYEQYF; cdr3_nt: TGTGCCAGCAGTCGACTAGCGGGAGCCTACGCCTACGAGCAGTACTTC
clone_size: -; j_call: TRBJ1-5; v_call: TRBV12-1; d_call: -; cdr3_aa: CASSFAWTPDQPQHF; cdr3_nt: TGTGCCAGCAGCTTTGCGTGGACACCCGATCAGCCCCAGCATTTT
clone_size: -; j_call: TRBJ2-7; v_call: TRBV23-1; d_call: TRBD1; cdr3_aa: CASSQSRDRGDYEQYF; cdr3_nt: TGCGCCAGCAGTCAATCGAGGGACAGGGGAGACTACGAGCAGTACTTC
clone_size: -; j_call: TRBJ2-7; v_call: TRBV11-2; d_call: TRBD2; cdr3_aa: CASMGGSYEQYF; cdr3_nt: TGTGCCAGCATGGGGGGGAGCTACGAGCAGTACTTC
clone_size: -; j_call: TRBJ2-1; v_call: TRBV2; d_call: -; cdr3_aa: CASSYGLGEQFF; cdr3_nt: TGTGCCAGCAGTTACGGTCTCGGTGAGCAGTTCTTC
clone_size: -; j_call: TRBJ1-1; v_call: TRBV5-4; d_call: TRBD1; cdr3_aa: CASSSDFGTGWNTEAFF; cdr3_nt: TGTGCCAGCAGCTCGGACTTTGGGACAGGCTGGAACACTGAAGCTTTCTTT
clone_size: -; j_call: TRBJ1-2; v_call: TRBV28; d_call: TRBD1; cdr3_aa: CASSLKTGGHGYTF; cdr3_nt: TGTGCCAGCAGTTTAAAGACAGGGGGGCATGGCTACACCTTC
clone_size: -; j_call: TRBJ2-7; v_call: TRBV5-5; d_call: -; cdr3_aa: CASSLVVGGAYEQYF; cdr3_nt: TGTGCCAGCAGCTTGGTGGTGGGGGGAGCCTACGAGCAGTACTTC
clone_size: -; j_call: TRBJ1-2; v_call: TRBV18; d_call: -; cdr3_aa: CASSPDSTFNYGYTF; cdr3_nt: TGTGCCAGCTCACCGGACAGCACCTTTAACTATGGCTACACCTTC
clone_size: -; j_call: TRBJ2-1; v_call: TRBV10-3; d_call: -; cdr3_aa: CAISEGKDWARDTGSYNEQFF; cdr3_nt: TGTGCCATCAGTGAGGGGAAGGATTGGGCGAGGGACACTGGCTCCTACAATGAGCAGTTCTTC
clone_size: -; j_call: TRBJ1-1; v_call: TRBV29-1; d_call: TRBD1; cdr3_aa: CSATGQANTEAFF; cdr3_nt: TGCAGCGCGACGGGACAGGCGAACACTGAAGCTTTCTTT
clone_size: -; j_call: TRBJ2-3; v_call: TRBV30; d_call: TRBD2; cdr3_aa: CAWSVKGLVADTQYF; cdr3_nt: TGTGCCTGGAGTGTGAAGGGACTAGTGGCAGATACGCAGTATTTT
clone_size: -; j_call: TRBJ2-7; v_call: TRBV27; d_call: TRBD1; cdr3_aa: CASSRSGGGYEQYF; cdr3_nt: TGTGCCAGCAGTCGCTCAGGGGGCGGTTACGAGCAGTACTTC
clone_size: -; j_call: TRBJ1-2; v_call: TRBV7-2; d_call: -; cdr3_aa: CASSSRGAHYGYTF; cdr3_nt: TGTGCCAGCAGCTCCCGGGGGGCGCACTATGGCTACACCTTC
clone_size: -; j_call: TRBJ1-2; v_call: TRBV18; d_call: -; cdr3_aa: CASSPGGRSHYGYTF; cdr3_nt: TGTGCCAGCTCACCGGGGGGGAGGTCTCACTATGGCTACACCTTC
clone_size: -; j_call: TRBJ2-7; v_call: TRBV13; d_call: -; cdr3_aa: CASREAGRGYEQYF; cdr3_nt: TGTGCCAGCAGGGAGGCGGGTCGCGGCTACGAGCAGTACTTC
clone_size: -; j_call: TRBJ2-1; v_call: TRBV6-5; d_call: -; cdr3_aa: CASSRDFGFNEQFF; cdr3_nt: TGTGCCAGCAGTCGGGATTTTGGTTTCAATGAGCAGTTCTTC